The TCR beta chain described here comes from a study of response to subunit inactivated influenza vaccine. The study's findings and limits: Authors proposed each seasonal influenza vaccination draws in few new T cells.

TCRdb reanalysed the RT-PCR reads using MiXCR and keeps one entry per CDR3 protein. Of hundreds of thousands of distinct CDR3 sequences in the sample, 20% to 25% were seen once. Germline CDR1 reads LGHNA; CDR2 reads YNFKEQ. V trimming: 4 bases; J trimming: 1 base; junction bases outside the gene matches: 0. There are 13 residues in the CDR3. This clonotype was detected a few times. What it recognizes is unknown. This TCR was sampled from a man between 50 and 75 years old who received an inactivated influenza vaccine. The rearrangement joins TRBV4-2 to TRBJ2-5, with 7 bases fitting TRBD1. The source was PBMCs from blood, collected 21 months after vaccination. CDR3 coding DNA: TGTGCCAGCAGCCGGGACAGCCAAGAGACCCAGTACTTC. Protein sequence: CASSRDSQETQYF.